The present TCR beta chain was sequenced within a study of CD8 T cells in Susac syndrome. General study results and limits: It was acknowledged by the study that relatively few individuals were included in its TCR sequencing and HLA analysis.

After extraction with the RNeasy kit, roughly 0.5 to 1 ug of the RNA was reverse transcribed using random hexamers. By means of immunoSEQ multiplex PCR, TCR beta CDR3 spanning 54 Vbeta and 13 Jbeta underwent amplification. TCRdb passed the immunoSEQ multiplex PCR reads through MiXCR, listing each CDR3 protein once. Of about 300,000 distinct CDR3 sequences listed, roughly 85% are singletons. Trimming cost V 5 bases and J 4 bases, with 12 bases left between them. This CDR3 has 14 residues. The V gene's germline CDR1 is MNHEY and CDR2 SMNVEV (reference sequence). The authors sequenced TCR beta from blood CD8+ and CD4+ T cells. FACS was used to enrich TEMRA cells, whereas the CD8+ and CD4+ T cells were obtained by negative isolation. A note on this clonotype: The antigen remains unidentified.

The chain joins TRBV27 to TRBJ2-1; D tentatively fits TRBD1 or TRBD2 (5 bases each). This clonotype originated in a human donor with multiple sclerosis. Input material: CD8+ T cells from PBMCs. The CDR3 nucleotides read TGTGCCAGCAGTATGGGGACGGTTTACAATGAGCAGTTCTTC. This gives the protein CASSMGTVYNEQFF.